These 14 T cell receptor beta chains were all obtained from the same sample, sequenced in a study of regulatory T cells in long-lasting Graves disease listed by TCRdb under 2021. Read against the paper, the sample's time point label means: newly diagnosed GD, antithyroid drugs for less than 3 months. For both TCR sequencing and RNA sequencing, RNA was extracted from PBMCs in TRIzol. The method was multiplex PCR. Reads for this sample came from an Illumina HiSeq 4000. CDR3 regions were amplified by Arm-PCR with iRepertoire HTBI primers to construct TCR beta libraries. TCRdb handled the public reads itself, with Q25 trimming in fastp and clone calling in MiXCR, and kept productive beta chains. Every entry covers one CDR3 protein and lists the most common genes and DNA from its rows. A total of about 530,000 distinct CDR3 sequences appear in this sample, about 16% of them only once. Roughly 25% of the sample is in the top ten clones.

Another study also made use of these data, one on T cells in Graves' hyperthyroidism and ophthalmopathy.

This material consisted of peripheral blood mononuclear cells (PBMCs), taken at new diagnosis, from a patient treated with antithyroid drugs. The source is a woman aged 40-65 years with Graves disease. Donor details come from another sample of the same person, matched by shared clones.

This clonotype was counted ten times or more. The chain joins TRBV7-2 to TRBJ1-2; D may be TRBD1 (6 bases). Trimming stripped 5 bases from V and 7 bases from J, with 17 bases between. The germline V gene encodes CDR1 SGHTA and CDR2 FQGNSA. The CDR3 length is 14 residues. The CDR3 DNA reads as TGTGCCAGCAGCAATAACACAGGGTTTGCTGGCTACACCTTC. Protein: CASSNNTGFAGYTF.

This clonotype was seen repeatedly, ten times or more. The V and J genes are TRBV19 and TRBJ1-2; D gene uncertain. The CDR3 has 15 amino acids. Germline V lookup: CDR1 LNHDA, CDR2 SQIVND (reference sequence). V lost 4 bases and J lost 2, with 14 bases in between. The CDR3 DNA sequence: TGTGCCAGTAGTAGGCAGTTACTCTCCAACTATGGCTACACCTTC. It is translated as CASSRQLLSNYGYTF.

The rearrangement links TRBV24-1 to TRBJ2-5; 9 nucleotides align to TRBD1. The J segment lost 4 bases and the V segment lost 9 bases, leaving 8 bases of the junction unmatched. This CDR3 is 14 amino acids long. The germline V gene encodes CDR1 KGHDR and CDR2 SFDVKD. CDR3 protein: CATPGQGVSETQYF. DNA of the CDR3: TGTGCCACCCCGGGACAGGGAGTTTCAGAGACCCAGTACTTC.

This clonotype was counted many times. The chain combines TRBV11-2 with TRBJ1-5, with no clear D. CDR3 length equals 13 residues. Per germline, CDR1 SGHAT and CDR2 FQNNGV. V was cut by 0 bases and J by 5 bases, with 5 bases left in between. CDR3 sequence: CASSLDPDQPQHF. CDR3 in DNA: TGTGCCAGCAGCTTAGATCCGGATCAGCCCCAGCATTTT.

This clonotype was detected many times. The J gene is TRBJ2-1, the V gene TRBV20-1, with 7 bases identical to TRBD1. Per the germline V gene, CDR1 is DFQATT and CDR2 is SNEGSKA (reference sequence). The junction had 12 bases not matched to a gene; V was cut back by 4 bases and J by 3 bases. CDR3 size: 16 residues. CDR3 region: CSAKSTGSRIYNEQFF. For the CDR3, the DNA is TGCAGTGCTAAGTCGACAGGGTCCAGGATCTACAATGAGCAGTTCTTC.

The sample holds many counts of this clonotype. The rearrangement links TRBV7-9 to TRBJ1-1, with a weak D call TRBD1 (5 bases). Trimming removed 2 bases from V and 1 base from J, with 11 bases in between. CDR1 and CDR2 from the germline V gene are SEHNR and FQNEAQ (reference sequence). The CDR3 covers 15 residues. The chain's CDR3 is CASSLIRGRNTEAFF. The DNA of the CDR3 is TGTGCCAGCAGCTTAATTAGGGGAAGGAACACTGAAGCTTTCTTT.

A few counts support this clonotype. The chain is built from TRBV15 and TRBJ2-7, with a possible D match to TRBD2 (5 bases). Trimming shortened V by 6 bases and J by 5 bases, and 14 bases separated the two germline ends. There are 13 residues in the CDR3. CDR1 LNHNV and CDR2 YYDKDF come from the germline V gene (reference sequence). The CDR3 reads CATRRSPGDEQYF. DNA for the CDR3: TGTGCCACCAGACGGAGTCCCGGGGACGAGCAGTACTTC.

This clonotype was recorded at least ten times. The rearrangement joins TRBV3-1 to TRBJ1-5, with D hard to call. V was cut by 0 bases and J by 4 bases, with 10 bases left in between. Germline V gene sequence: CDR1 LGHDT, CDR2 YNNKEL (reference sequence). This CDR3 has 15 residues. DNA of the CDR3: TGTGCCAGCAGCCAAGATTCTACGGGGAATCAGCCCCAGCATTTT. Protein sequence: CASSQDSTGNQPQHF.

This clonotype showed up many times. This CDR3 reads CASSPNPDQPQHF. CDR3 nucleotide sequence: TGTGCCAGCTCACCTAACCCTGATCAGCCCCAGCATTTT. The rearrangement joins TRBV18 to TRBJ1-5; no firm D call. Germline CDR1 is KGHSH and CDR2 is LQKENI. With 3 bases removed from V and 5 bases from J, the gap between germline ends came to 8 bases. The CDR3 is made up of 13 amino acids.

This clonotype was found many times. V is TRBV7-8 and J is TRBJ1-1; D unresolved. This CDR3 is built from 14 residues. The V gene lost 8 bases and the J gene lost 1 base, with 14 bases spanning the gap. Germline values: CDR1 SGHVS, CDR2 FQNEAQ. The CDR3 DNA sequence: TGTGCCAGCCGGACCTTCGACACGAACACTGAAGCTTTCTTT. Protein sequence: CASRTFDTNTEAFF.

In this sample, this clonotype turned up a few times. The chain joins TRBV7-8 to TRBJ1-2, with D possibly matching TRBD1 (5 bases). This CDR3 comprises 14 residues. V was cut by 1 base and J by 3 bases, with 9 bases left in between. Germline loops: CDR1 SGHVS, CDR2 FQNEAQ. CDR3 in DNA: TGTGCCAGCAGCTTAGGTGGGGGTGACTATGGCTACACCTTC. It yields the protein CASSLGGGDYGYTF.

This clonotype was observed many times. V and J are TRBV10-2 and TRBJ2-7, with 12 bases matching TRBD2. The CDR3 runs 15 residues. V lost 0 bases to trimming and J lost 6 bases; unmatched junction nucleotides: 3. Germline-derived CDR1 and CDR2 are WSHSY and SAAADI. CDR3 region: CASSESLAGGLEQYF. CDR3 bases: TGCGCCAGCAGTGAGTCGCTAGCGGGGGGGCTCGAGCAGTACTTC.

V and J are TRBV12-3 or TRBV12-4 and TRBJ1-2; TRBD1 matches 8 bases. The CDR3 length is 14 residues. Trimming took 6 bases from V and 5 from J; bases not matched to a gene: 8. In DNA, the CDR3 is TGTGCCAGCAGCCCGACAGGGGTTTCTTATGGCTACACCTTC. It encodes CASSPTGVSYGYTF.

This clonotype appeared a few times. The chain couples TRBV2 to TRBJ2-7; TRBD1 aligns across 7 bases. The CDR3 is 14 amino acids. Unmatched junction bases numbered 9, after V lost 7 bases and J lost 3 bases. The germline V gene encodes CDR1 SNHLY and CDR2 FYNNEI. CDR3 sequence reads: CASNPGGPFYEQYF. CDR3 DNA sequence: TGTGCCAGCAACCCAGGGGGACCCTTCTACGAGCAGTACTTC.